This passage covers 14 T cell receptor beta chains from one sample sequenced in a study of graft-versus-host responses after intestinal transplantation. The protocol was immunoSEQ multiplex PCR, while the TCRdb copy is restricted to in-frame clones and leaves out a portion. Among just under 85,000 clones listed, around 93% were seen once. These TCRs are of unknown antigen specificity. This sample comprised unstimulated CD8+ T cells sorted from spleen or lymph node cells, obtained before transplant. These receptors came from a human donor who was the organ donor for an intestinal transplant.

The chain carries TRBV5-1 and TRBJ1-1; TRBD1 matches 7 bases. This CDR3 has 13 residues. J gave up 4 bases and V 4 bases, and 4 bases lay outside the gene matches. Germline V gene lookup returns CDR1 SGHRS and CDR2 YFSETQ. CDR3: CASSRDRITEAFF. The DNA for the CDR3 is TGCGCCAGCAGCAGGGACAGAATCACTGAAGCTTTCTTT.

This chain links TRBV7-9 with TRBJ1-1; TRBD1 might be the D (6 bases). Trimming stripped 5 bases from V and 1 base from J, with 11 bases between. CDR3 length equals 14 residues. Germline CDR1 is SEHNR and CDR2 is FQNEAQ (reference sequence). CDR3 in DNA: TGTGCCAGCAGCATCAGGGGCGGGAACACTGAAGCTTTCTTT. Translation: CASSIRGGNTEAFF. The full variable domain, rest sourced from reference TRBV7-9 and TRBJ1-1, is DTGVSQNPRHKITKRGQNVTFRCDPISEHNRLYWYRQTLGQGPEFLTYFQNEAQLEKSRLLSDRFSAERPKGSFSTLEIQRTEQGDSAMYLCASSIRGGNTEAFFGQGTRLTVV.

V usage is TRBV5-1 and J usage is TRBJ2-5, with D perhaps TRBD1 (6 bases). The tail of the sequence fits TRBJ2-7 better, so the J call may be wrong. There are 15 residues in the CDR3. Germline V CDR1 and CDR2: SGHRS, YFSETQ. The CDR3 here is CASSLDWTALYEQYF. CDR3 coding DNA: TGCGCCAGCAGCTTGGACTGGACAGCCCTCTACGAGCAGTACTTC.

The V and J genes are TRBV14 and TRBJ2-5; 9 bases fit TRBD1. CDR3 length: 15 residues. Germline V gene lookup returns CDR1 SGHDN and CDR2 FVKESK. V shed 0 bases and J 6 bases; nucleotides not matched to a gene: 5. The CDR3 nucleotides read TGTGCCAGCAGCCAAGATTTGGACAGGGGAAAGACCCAGTACTTC. Protein product: CASSQDLDRGKTQYF. The entire variable domain, with the rest obtained from reference TRBV14 and TRBJ2-5, is as follows: EAGVTQFPSHSVIEKGQTVTLRCDPISGHDNLYWYRRVMGKEIKFLLHFVKESKQDESGMPNNRFLAERTGGTYSTLKVQPAELEDSGVYFCASSQDLDRGKTQYFGPGTRLLVL.

The V call is TRBV5-6, the J call TRBJ2-5; no reliable D call. This CDR3 spans 17 amino acids. The germline V gene has CDR1 SGHDT and CDR2 YYEEEE. V was trimmed by 0 bases and J by 2 bases, leaving 17 bases between them. The CDR3 DNA sequence: TGTGCCAGCAGCTTGGGATCCGTGGTTCTGCCTCAAGAGACCCAGTACTTC. It specifies CASSLGSVVLPQETQYF. The full variable domain, completed using reference TRBV5-6 and TRBJ2-5, is DAGVTQSPTHLIKTRGQQVTLRCSPKSGHDTVSWYQQALGQGPQFIFQYYEEEERQRGNFPDRFSGHQFPNYSSELNVNALLLGDSALYLCASSLGSVVLPQETQYFGPGTRLLVL.

The chain recombines TRBV2 with TRBJ1-3; D is perhaps TRBD1 (6 bases). The CDR3 sequence is 14 residues long. V lost 7 bases, J lost 6 bases, and 16 bases lay in between. Germline assignment: CDR1 SNHLY and CDR2 FYNNEI. CDR3 sequence reads: CASNSDSGENTIYF. The CDR3 nucleotides read TGTGCCAGCAACTCGGACAGCGGGGAAAACACCATATATTTT.

The chain has TRBV2 and TRBJ1-2; D possibly corresponds to TRBD1 (5 bases). This CDR3 is 13 amino acids long. The germline V gene has CDR1 SNHLY and CDR2 FYNNEI. The V end lost 1 base, the J end lost 4 bases, and 7 bases lay between the germline ends. The DNA of the CDR3 is TGTGCCAGCAGTGAAGGGACAACCTATGGCTACACCTTC. Encoded protein: CASSEGTTYGYTF.

The chain has TRBV4-2 and TRBJ2-7, with 8 bases matching TRBD2. Germline V lookup: CDR1 LGHNA, CDR2 YNFKEQ. CDR3 length equals 16 residues. Losses at the gene ends were 1 base for V and 1 base for J; bases not matched to a gene: 6. CDR3 sequence: CASSQVAGSSSYEQYF. DNA for the CDR3: TGTGCCAGCAGCCAAGTAGCGGGGTCCTCTTCCTACGAGCAGTACTTC.

The gene calls are TRBV5-4 and TRBJ1-6, with D perhaps TRBD1 (5 bases). The CDR3 spans 14 residues. Per the germline V gene, CDR1 is SGHNT and CDR2 is YYREEE (reference sequence). Trimming removed 0 bases at V and 7 bases at J, with 8 bases between. The CDR3 loop reads CASSLGRVNSPLHF. The CDR3 region has the DNA TGTGCCAGCAGCTTGGGCAGGGTAAATTCACCCCTCCACTTT.

The chain is built from TRBV27 and TRBJ2-7; the match to TRBD2 covers 8 bases. This CDR3 is 15 amino acids long. Germline CDR1 is MNHEY and CDR2 is SMNVEV (reference sequence). Unmatched junction bases numbered 12, after V lost 6 bases and J lost 5 bases. CDR3 sequence reads: CASSLVSGSSNEQYF. As DNA, the CDR3 is TGTGCCAGCAGCCTTGTCAGCGGGAGTAGCAACGAGCAGTACTTC.

CDR3 protein: CASSLPGGYEQYF. CDR3 DNA sequence: TGTGCCAGCAGCTTGCCAGGGGGGTACGAGCAGTACTTC. The V call is TRBV5-4, the J call TRBJ2-7; D may be TRBD1 (7 bases). Looked up from germline, CDR1 is SGHNT and CDR2 is YYREEE (reference sequence). The CDR3 totals 13 residues. V lost 1 base and J lost 4, with 9 bases in between.

The chain uses TRBV11-2 and TRBJ2-1; the match to TRBD2 covers 9 bases. Germline V lookup: CDR1 SGHAT, CDR2 FQNNGV. The CDR3 length is 17 residues. V trimming: 1 base; J trimming: 1 base; junction bases outside the gene matches: 5. The CDR3: CASSLVVAGVSYNEQFF. CDR3 sequence (DNA): TGTGCCAGCAGCTTAGTGGTAGCGGGAGTTTCCTACAATGAGCAGTTCTTC.

The gene calls are TRBV11-2 and TRBJ2-3; D gene unclear. The CDR3 extends over 12 amino acids. Trimming took 8 bases from V and 4 from J, leaving 10 bases between them. Germline assignment: CDR1 SGHAT and CDR2 FQNNGV. CDR3 nucleotides: TGTGCCAGCCGGAAGCCGGCAGATACGCAGTATTTT. Encoded protein: CASRKPADTQYF.

This chain uses TRBV13 with TRBJ1-2, with 7 bases fitting TRBD1. The CDR3 contains 15 residues. The V gene end was trimmed by 10 bases and the J gene end by 1 base; junction bases not matched to a gene: 12. Germline loops: CDR1 PRHDT, CDR2 FYEKMQ (reference sequence). The CDR3 region is CATDEKTGSNYGYTF. In DNA form, the CDR3 reads TGTGCCACCGATGAAAAGACAGGGAGTAACTATGGCTACACCTTC.